These 19 T cell receptor beta chains came from one sample sequenced in a study of T-cell memory formation after mild COVID-19. TCRdb passed the 5' RACE reads through MiXCR, listing each CDR3 protein once. The sample lists tens of thousands of distinct CDR3 sequences, approximately 14% seen once, with about 33% in the top ten. Sequencing used PBMCs or a T cell subset sorted from them (not recorded which). The origin of the receptors is an adult woman who had mild COVID-19 (a few samples of this study predate the infection). Cell type and time point are not known.

V gene TRBV6-2 or TRBV6-3 combines with J gene TRBJ2-2; 10 bases align to TRBD2. J gave up 7 bases and V 6 bases, and 8 bases lay outside the gene matches. This CDR3 comprises 15 residues. Germline V gene sequence: CDR1 MNHEY, CDR2 SVGEGT. CDR3: CASSWGLAQGGELFF. CDR3 DNA sequence: TGTGCCAGCAGCTGGGGACTAGCGCAGGGCGGGGAGCTGTTTTTT.

J is TRBJ2-5 and V is TRBV4-1, with 12 bases fitting TRBD1. The CDR3 extends over 18 amino acids. V trimming: 1 base; J trimming: 4 bases; junction bases outside the gene matches: 10. Germline lookup yields CDR1 MGHRA and CDR2 YSYEKL. The CDR3 DNA is TGCGCCAGCAGCCAAGCGGGACAGGGGGCGCCAGGTCGAGAGACCCAGTACTTC. Translating gives CASSQAGQGAPGRETQYF.

This rearrangement joins TRBV7-6 to TRBJ2-5, with 9 bases identical to TRBD2. V dropped 0 bases and J dropped 5; count of bases not matched to a gene: 7. In germline, CDR1 is SGHVS, CDR2 FNYEAQ. The length of the CDR3 is 16 residues. The CDR3 here is CASSLARSGGIETQYF. The CDR3 coding sequence is TGTGCCAGCAGCTTAGCGCGTAGCGGGGGAATTGAGACCCAGTACTTC.

The J gene is TRBJ2-3, the V gene TRBV6-2 or TRBV6-3; no clear D. V lost 5 bases, J lost 2 bases, and 11 bases lay in between. Germline CDR1 and CDR2: MNHEY and SVGEGT. CDR3 length: 14 amino acids. CDR3: CASSHWGFTDTQYF. Here the CDR3 DNA reads TGTGCCAGCAGTCACTGGGGTTTCACAGATACGCAGTATTTT.

The chain uses TRBV4-2 and TRBJ2-7; D assignment may be TRBD1 or TRBD2 (6 bases each). Germline V CDR1 and CDR2: LGHNA, YNFKEQ. This CDR3 is 12 amino acids long. The V end lost 6 bases, the J end lost 6 bases, and 12 bases lay between the germline ends. The CDR3 spells CASRVGGGEQYF. DNA for the CDR3: TGTGCCAGCAGGGTCGGAGGGGGCGAGCAGTACTTC.

The V and J genes are TRBV29-1 and TRBJ2-5; TRBD2 might be the D (6 bases). Looked up from germline, CDR1 is SQVTM and CDR2 is ANQGSEA. The CDR3 loop spans 14 amino acids. V gave up 0 bases and J gave up 9 bases, with 17 bases separating them. The CDR3 spells CSVEDLLASEAQYF. The CDR3 DNA reads as TGCAGCGTTGAAGATCTACTAGCTTCGGAGGCCCAGTACTTC.

Only a few counts were recorded for this clonotype. The chain recombines TRBV29-1 with TRBJ1-1; 9 bases agree with TRBD1. From germline, CDR1 is SQVTM and CDR2 ANQGSEA. The V gene end was trimmed by 0 bases and the J gene end by 3 bases; junction bases not matched to a gene: 11. CDR3 size: 17 residues. CDR3 sequence (DNA): TGCAGCGTTGAAGATATTGGGACAGGGTCTTCGGACACTGAAGCTTTCTTT. This translates into CSVEDIGTGSSDTEAFF.

This clonotype showed up just a few times. The chain recombines TRBV2 with TRBJ1-5, with D unclear. The V end was cut by 2 bases, the J end by 0 bases, with 2 bases between. CDR1 and CDR2 (germline): SNHLY, FYNNEI. The CDR3 extends over 13 amino acids. The CDR3, as DNA: TGTGCCAGCAGTGAAAATAGCAATCAGCCCCAGCATTTT. It codes for CASSENSNQPQHF.

This chain uses TRBV7-3 with TRBJ2-1, with 9 bases lining up with TRBD2. In germline, CDR1 is SGHTA, CDR2 FQGTGA. CDR3 length equals 16 residues. V lost 1 base and J lost 7; bases outside the gene matches: 8. The CDR3 is CASSLKLAGWLNEQFF. CDR3 nucleotides: TGTGCCAGCAGCTTAAAACTAGCGGGCTGGTTAAATGAGCAGTTCTTC.

This clonotype was seen a handful of times. The CDR3 carries no conserved terminal phenylalanine or tryptophan, so it likely arises from a read error. It is unclear where the CDR3 begins or ends on the DNA, so no DNA is shown, and the CDR3 is as TCRdb lists it. This chain connects TRBV6-2 or TRBV6-3 to TRBJ2-3. The germline V gene encodes CDR1 MNHEY and CDR2 SVGEGT. The CDR3 extends over 10 residues, inclusive of both ends. This chain's CDR3 is CASSPNGDTI.

V usage is TRBV29-1 and J usage is TRBJ2-1; possibly TRBD2 for D (6 bases). Germline V CDR1 and CDR2: SQVTM, ANQGSEA. The V end lost 3 bases, the J end lost 3 bases, and 12 bases lay between the germline ends. The CDR3 consists of 14 residues. This CDR3 reads CSVEGLKVYNEQFF. For the CDR3, the DNA is TGCAGCGTTGAGGGACTTAAGGTCTACAATGAGCAGTTCTTC.

The chain carries TRBV29-1 and TRBJ2-7; 9 bases are shared with TRBD2. V trimming: 7 bases; J trimming: 3 bases; junction bases outside the gene matches: 7. The CDR3 is 13 amino acids. Germline V gene lookup returns CDR1 SQVTM and CDR2 ANQGSEA. The DNA for the CDR3 is TGCAGCGCGAGGACTAGCGAGGACTACGAGCAGTACTTC. This codes for CSARTSEDYEQYF.

This clonotype was seen a few times. The chain employs TRBV4-2 and TRBJ2-5; D gene uncertain. Germline V lookup: CDR1 LGHNA, CDR2 YNFKEQ. Between the trimmed V and J ends, which lost 2 bases and 5 bases, there was a span of 12 bases. The CDR3 spans 14 residues. The CDR3 DNA sequence: TGTGCCAGCAGCCAAATGGGTGATGCGGAGACCCAGTACTTC. It is translated as CASSQMGDAETQYF.

The chain links TRBV29-1 to TRBJ1-1; no firm D call. The ends were cut back, 8 bases at V and 4 bases at J, with 17 bases in the middle. The CDR3 length is 13 residues. Germline V gives CDR1 SQVTM, CDR2 ANQGSEA. For the CDR3, the DNA is TGCAGCACACGCAGGCATGAGGCCACTGAAGCTTTCTTT. Its translation is CSTRRHEATEAFF.

The V and J genes are TRBV18 and TRBJ2-1, with 11 bases fitting TRBD2. The CDR3 runs 18 residues. In germline, CDR1 is KGHSH, CDR2 LQKENI. The J segment lost 0 bases and the V segment lost 3 bases, leaving 7 bases of the junction unmatched. CDR3 region: CASSPPTSGGSSYNEQFF. CDR3 coding DNA: TGTGCCAGCTCACCCCCCACTAGCGGGGGTAGCTCCTACAATGAGCAGTTCTTC.

This clonotype was seen only a few times. This chain links TRBV7-9 with TRBJ2-1; 10 positions agree with TRBD1. The CDR3 has 15 residues. The germline V gene has CDR1 SEHNR and CDR2 FQNEAQ (reference sequence). Trimming cost V 2 bases and J 8 bases; bases outside gene matches: 6. CDR3 in amino acids: CASSLPGQGVDEQFF. In DNA form, the CDR3 reads TGTGCCAGCAGCTTACCCGGACAGGGGGTCGATGAGCAGTTCTTC.

This clonotype came up a few times. CDR3 in amino acids: CASSPVYGSTEQFF. In DNA form, the CDR3 reads TGTGCCAGCAGCCCGGTTTACGGGAGCACTGAGCAGTTCTTC. V usage is TRBV5-5 and J usage is TRBJ2-1; possibly TRBD2 for D (6 bases). This CDR3 contains 14 residues. V was trimmed by 4 bases and J by 9 bases, leaving 17 bases between them. Germline assignment: CDR1 SGHKS and CDR2 YYEKEE (reference sequence).

The rearrangement joins TRBV2 to TRBJ2-7; D may be TRBD1 (6 bases). Per germline, CDR1 SNHLY and CDR2 FYNNEI. This CDR3 has 15 amino acids. V lost 6 bases to trimming and J lost 1 base, with 16 bases between them. Here the CDR3 reads CASSQDAGESYEQYF. The CDR3 DNA follows: TGTGCCAGCAGCCAGGACGCAGGGGAGTCCTACGAGCAGTACTTC.

V usage is TRBV12-3 or TRBV12-4 and J usage is TRBJ2-1, with 14 bases aligning to TRBD2. With V trimmed by 5 bases and J by 8 bases, 20 bases remained unmatched. The CDR3 is 20 amino acids. This CDR3 reads CASSLFSTSGRAKGGYEQFF. Written as DNA, the CDR3 is TGTGCCAGCAGTCTATTCTCGACTAGCGGGAGGGCCAAGGGCGGATATGAGCAGTTCTTC.